Detailed here is one TCR beta chain. The germline gives CDR1 MNHEY, CDR2 SVGAGI. V lost 6 bases and J lost 2, with 17 bases in between. The CDR3 consists of 15 residues. The data originate from a study of cytomegalovirus exposure and HLA in healthy donors. The study ran its PCR with 60 Vbeta and 13 Jbeta primers. Only in-frame clones appear in the TCRdb table, and some are missing; sequencing was by immunoSEQ multiplex PCR. The table shows under 90,000 clones, with 70% to 90% occurring only once. The sample consisted of PBMCs. The genes are TRBV6-5 and TRBJ2-7, with D possibly TRBD1 on 5 matching bases. This clonotype was sampled from a man aged 18 to 30 in good health and CMV-seronegative. This chain's CDR3 is CASRQAGAHAYEQYF. In nucleotides, the CDR3 is TGTGCCAGCAGACAGGCCGGCGCACACGCCTACGAGCAGTACTTC.